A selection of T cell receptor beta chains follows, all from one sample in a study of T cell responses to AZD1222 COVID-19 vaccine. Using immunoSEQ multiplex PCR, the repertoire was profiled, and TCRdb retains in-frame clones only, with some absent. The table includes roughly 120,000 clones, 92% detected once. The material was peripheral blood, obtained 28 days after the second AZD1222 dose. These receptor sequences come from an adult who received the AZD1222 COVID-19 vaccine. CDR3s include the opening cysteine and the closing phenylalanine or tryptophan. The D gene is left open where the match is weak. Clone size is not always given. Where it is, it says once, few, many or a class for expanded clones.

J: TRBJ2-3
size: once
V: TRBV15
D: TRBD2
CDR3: CATSRDYRTSGKRTDTQYF
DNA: TGTGCCACCAGCAGAGACTATAGGACTAGCGGAAAACGCACAGATACGCAGTATTTT

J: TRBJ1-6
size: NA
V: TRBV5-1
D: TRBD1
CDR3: CASSSGQGGSPLHF
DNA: TGCGCCAGCAGCTCAGGACAGGGGGGATCACCCCTCCACTTT

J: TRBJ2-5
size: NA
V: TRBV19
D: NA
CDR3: CASSTSRVTGYQETQYF
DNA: TGTGCCAGTAGTACCTCCAGGGTCACGGGATACCAAGAGACCCAGTACTTC

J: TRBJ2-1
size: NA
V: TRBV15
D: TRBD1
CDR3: CATSRWTGSYNEQFF
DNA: TGTGCCACCAGCCGCTGGACAGGAAGTTACAATGAGCAGTTCTTC

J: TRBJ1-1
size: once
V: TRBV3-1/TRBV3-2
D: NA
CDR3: CASSIGPPEANTEAFF
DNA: TGTGCCAGCAGCATAGGACCCCCCGAGGCGAACACTGAAGCTTTCTTT

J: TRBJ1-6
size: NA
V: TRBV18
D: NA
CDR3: CASSGVDNSPLHF
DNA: TGTGCCAGCTCTGGGGTCGATAATTCACCCCTCCACTTT

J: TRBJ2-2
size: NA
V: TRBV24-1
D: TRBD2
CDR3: CATSASGRATGELFF
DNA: TGTGCCACCAGTGCTAGCGGGAGGGCCACCGGGGAGCTGTTTTTT

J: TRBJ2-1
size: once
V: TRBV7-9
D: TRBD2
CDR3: CASSPRSGRNEQFF
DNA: TGTGCCAGCAGCCCCCGTAGCGGGAGGAATGAGCAGTTCTTC

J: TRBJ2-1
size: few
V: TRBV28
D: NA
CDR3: CASRLPFDYNEQFF
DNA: TGTGCCAGCAGGCTTCCCTTTGACTACAATGAGCAGTTCTTC

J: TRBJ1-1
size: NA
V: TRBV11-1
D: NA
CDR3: CASSTWTESNTEAFF
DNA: TGTGCCAGCAGCACGTGGACAGAATCGAACACTGAAGCTTTCTTT

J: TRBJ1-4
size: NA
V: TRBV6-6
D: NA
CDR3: CASSSGQDEKLFF
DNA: TGTGCCAGCAGCTCCGGACAAGACGAAAAACTGTTTTTT

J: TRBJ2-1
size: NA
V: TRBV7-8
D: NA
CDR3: CASSLEGVLYNEQFF
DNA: TGTGCCAGCAGCCTAGAGGGCGTTCTCTACAATGAGCAGTTCTTC

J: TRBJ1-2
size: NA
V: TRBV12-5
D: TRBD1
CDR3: CASGKGTDYGYTF
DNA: TGTGCTAGTGGTAAAGGGACAGACTATGGCTACACCTTC

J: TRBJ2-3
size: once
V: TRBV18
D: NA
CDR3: CASSPGHDTDTQYF
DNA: TGTGCCAGCTCCCCGGGACACGACACAGATACGCAGTATTTT

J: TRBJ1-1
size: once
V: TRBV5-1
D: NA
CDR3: CASSWGGGRTEAFF
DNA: TGCGCCAGCAGCTGGGGGGGAGGACGTACTGAAGCTTTCTTT

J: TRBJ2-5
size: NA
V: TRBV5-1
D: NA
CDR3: CASSPRTFQETQYF
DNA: TGCGCCAGCAGCCCCCGGACTTTCCAAGAGACCCAGTACTTC

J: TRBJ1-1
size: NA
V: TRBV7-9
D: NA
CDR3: CASSLGTEAFF
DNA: TGTGCCAGCAGCTTAGGGACGGAAGCTTTCTTT

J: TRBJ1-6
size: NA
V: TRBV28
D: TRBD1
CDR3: CASSPAGQGRYNSPLHF
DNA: TGTGCCAGCAGCCCAGCCGGACAGGGCAGATATAATTCACCCCTCCACTTT

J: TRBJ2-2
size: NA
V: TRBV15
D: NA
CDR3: CATSREGFRTGTGELFF
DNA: TGTGCCACCAGCAGAGAGGGTTTTAGGACGGGCACCGGGGAGCTGTTTTTT